Described below is a single T cell receptor beta chain sequence and its context. The germline gives CDR1 SGHDT, CDR2 YYEEEE. The ends lost 1 base at V and 2 bases at J; junction bases unmatched: 6. The CDR3 has 16 residues. Repertoires were generated with immunoSEQ multiplex PCR, while TCRdb's copy carries only in-frame clones and drops some. The sample includes about 48,000 clones, approximately 95% seen only once; the top ten take approximately 0.49%. This record belongs to a study of T cell changes during pregnancy in multiple sclerosis. The chain uses TRBV5-6 and TRBJ2-7, with 10 bases fitting TRBD2. The source of this sequence is a female donor with multiple sclerosis, enrolled in a pregnancy study. The input for sequencing was CD4+ T cells from peripheral blood mononuclear cells, taken in the first trimester of pregnancy. This CDR3 reads CASSLLSGGVTYEQYF. CDR3 nucleotides: TGTGCCAGCAGCTTGCTAAGCGGGGGGGTTACCTACGAGCAGTACTTC.